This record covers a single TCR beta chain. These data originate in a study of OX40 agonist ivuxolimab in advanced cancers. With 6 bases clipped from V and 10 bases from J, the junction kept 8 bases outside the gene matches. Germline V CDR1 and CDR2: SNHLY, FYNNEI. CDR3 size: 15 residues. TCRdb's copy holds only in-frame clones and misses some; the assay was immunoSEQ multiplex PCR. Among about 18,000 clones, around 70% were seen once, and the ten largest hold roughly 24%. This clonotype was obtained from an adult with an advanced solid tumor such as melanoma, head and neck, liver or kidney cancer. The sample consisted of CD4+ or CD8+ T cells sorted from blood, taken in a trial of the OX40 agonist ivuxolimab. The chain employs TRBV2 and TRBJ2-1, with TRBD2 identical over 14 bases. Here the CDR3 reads CASREGTSGGGEQFF. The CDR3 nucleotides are TGTGCCAGCAGAGAGGGGACTAGCGGGGGAGGGGAGCAGTTCTTC. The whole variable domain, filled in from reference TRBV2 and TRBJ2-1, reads EPEVTQTPSHQVTQMGQEVILRCVPISNHLYFYWYRQILGQKVEFLVSFYNNEISEKSEIFDDQFSVERPDGSNFTLKIRSTKLEDSAMYFCASREGTSGGGEQFFGPGTRLTVL.